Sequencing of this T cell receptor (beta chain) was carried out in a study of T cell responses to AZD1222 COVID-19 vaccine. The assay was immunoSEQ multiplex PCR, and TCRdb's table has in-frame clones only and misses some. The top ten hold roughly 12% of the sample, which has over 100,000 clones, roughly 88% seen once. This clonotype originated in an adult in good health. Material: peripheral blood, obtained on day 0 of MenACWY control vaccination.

The CDR3 spells CASSISMVNTEAFF. DNA for the CDR3: TGTGCCAGTAGTATTTCTATGGTGAACACTGAAGCTTTCTTT. The chain links TRBV19 to TRBJ1-1; D gene uncertain. The CDR3 runs 14 residues. Germline V CDR1 and CDR2: LNHDA, SQIVND (reference sequence). With 3 bases removed from V and 0 bases from J, the gap between germline ends came to 8 bases.